Sequencing of this T cell receptor beta chain was carried out in a study of T-cell reconstitution after alpha-beta-depleted transplantation in children. Whole-study results and caveats: Diversity and T-cell counts at one year after transplant derived mostly from new T cells. Several patients had high TCRbeta diversity at day 60; it came from surviving recipient T cells and thymic progenitors. The study reportedly traced alpha-beta T cells about two months after transplant to several hundred expanded graft clones.

In the case of this clonotype: The antigen remains unidentified.

Unique molecular identifiers were incorporated when the TCRbeta library was constructed. In TCRdb, the PCR reads were re-called with MiXCR into one record per CDR3 protein. The table has about 120,000 distinct CDR3 sequences, more than 20% seen once; the top ten hold over 9.5%. Sequenced here: PBMCs, mostly from graft donor cells, sampled 180 days after TCRalphabeta/CD19-depleted stem cell transplant. The source is a male patient under 10 years old who had a stem cell transplant for chronic granulomatous disease, so the T cells may come from the graft donor.

Here the CDR3 reads CASSRVEGAREQYF. CDR3 nucleotides: TGTGCCAGCAGCAGAGTCGAAGGGGCTCGCGAGCAGTACTTC. V gene TRBV11-2 combines with J gene TRBJ2-7, with D tentatively TRBD1 (5 bases). The CDR3 totals 14 residues. The V end was cut by 5 bases, the J end by 6 bases, with 17 bases between. The V gene's germline CDR1 is SGHAT and CDR2 FQNNGV.